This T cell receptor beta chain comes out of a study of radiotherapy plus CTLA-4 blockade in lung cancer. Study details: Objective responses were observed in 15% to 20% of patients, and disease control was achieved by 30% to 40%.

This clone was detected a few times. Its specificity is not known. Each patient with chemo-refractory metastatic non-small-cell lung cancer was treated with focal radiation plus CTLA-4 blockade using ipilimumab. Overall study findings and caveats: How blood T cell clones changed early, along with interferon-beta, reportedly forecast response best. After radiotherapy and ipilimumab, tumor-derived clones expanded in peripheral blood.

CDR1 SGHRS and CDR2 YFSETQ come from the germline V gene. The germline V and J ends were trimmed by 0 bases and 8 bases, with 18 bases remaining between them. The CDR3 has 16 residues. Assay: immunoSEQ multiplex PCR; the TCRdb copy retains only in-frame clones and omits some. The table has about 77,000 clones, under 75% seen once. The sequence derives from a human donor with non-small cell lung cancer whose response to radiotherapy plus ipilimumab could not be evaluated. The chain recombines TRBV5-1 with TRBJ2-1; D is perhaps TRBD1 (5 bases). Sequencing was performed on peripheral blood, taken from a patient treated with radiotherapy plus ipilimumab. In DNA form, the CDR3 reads TGCGCCAGCAGCTTGGTAGTGACGAGCGTCAGGGATGAGCAGTTCTTC. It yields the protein CASSLVVTSVRDEQFF.